This T cell receptor beta chain originates from a study of cytomegalovirus exposure and HLA in healthy donors. The PCR contained 60 Vbeta and 13 Jbeta primers. Generated by immunoSEQ multiplex PCR, the TCRdb table keeps only in-frame clones and is missing some. Seen here are 200,000 to 250,000 clones, roughly 91% observed once, and the top ten hold around 1%. The CDR3 consists of 15 residues. Trimming took 4 bases from V and 5 from J; bases not matched to a gene: 7. CDR1 is MGHRA, CDR2 YSYEKL, per germline. The rearrangement joins TRBV4-1 to TRBJ2-7; 11 bases agree with TRBD2. This sequence originates from a woman aged 18-29 years in good health and CMV-seronegative. Source material: PBMCs. CDR3 in DNA: TGCGCCAGCAGCCGAATAGCGGGAGGGAGGGACGAGCAGTACTTC. Residues: CASSRIAGGRDEQYF.